The 4 T cell receptor beta chains in this list originate from one sample, sequenced in a study of post-analysis software for immune sequencing data. Regarding the study as a whole: Roughly five TRBV segments were significantly more frequent in patients than in controls. TRBV5-6, TRBV5-1 and TRBV20-1 were among these segments.

Incorporated into the TCR beta cDNA libraries were unique molecular identifiers, which served to reduce PCR and sequencing biases. TCRdb fed the PCR reads into MiXCR, producing one record per CDR3 protein. Of about 200,000 distinct CDR3 sequences in the sample, approximately 28% were seen once. Their cognate antigens are unknown. Sequenced input: blood. The receptors were gathered from a girl between 2 and 17 years old with multiple sclerosis.

In this sample, this clonotype turned up many times. The V call is TRBV12-3 or TRBV12-4, the J call TRBJ1-1; TRBD1 is a possible D gene (6 bases). The CDR3 consists of 14 residues. Trimming removed 6 bases from V and 0 bases from J, with 11 bases in between. CDR3 region: CASSLAGVNTEAFF. The CDR3 DNA sequence: TGTGCCAGCAGCTTGGCAGGGGTGAACACTGAAGCTTTCTTT.

A few counts support this clonotype. This sequence may be a read error, since a much larger clone differs from it by one base. V is TRBV15 and J is TRBJ2-4; possibly TRBD1 for D (6 bases). The CDR3 runs 16 residues. CDR1 and CDR2 (germline): LNHNV, YYDKDF (reference sequence). CDR3 sequence reads: CATGRGRLLAKNIQYF. The CDR3 DNA reads as TGTGCCACCGGCAGGGGCAGGCTACTAGCCAAAAACATTCAGTACTTC. Variable domain in full (rest from reference TRBV15 and TRBJ2-4): DAMVIQNPRYQVTQFGKPVTLSCSQTLNHNVMYWYQQKSSQAPKLLFHYYDKDFNNEADTPDNFQSRRPNTSFCFLDIRSPGLGDTAMYLCATGRGRLLAKNIQYFGAGTRLSVL.

There are a few counts of this clonotype. The chain recombines TRBV28 with TRBJ1-2; D may be TRBD1 (6 bases). Per germline, CDR1 MDHEN and CDR2 SYDVKM. CDR3 size: 14 residues. The V and J ends lost 3 bases and 4 bases respectively, with 12 bases between them. The CDR3 here is CASSFGQKLYGYTF. The DNA for the CDR3 is TGTGCCAGCAGTTTCGGACAGAAGCTCTATGGCTACACCTTC.

Many counts were recorded for this clonotype. This chain links TRBV11-2 with TRBJ2-4; D is uncertain. The CDR3 runs to 14 residues. CDR1 is SGHAT and CDR2 is FQNNGV in the germline V gene. With 0 bases removed from V and 1 base from J, the gap between germline ends came to 4 bases. The CDR3 reads CASSLERAKNIQYF. The CDR3 DNA follows: TGTGCCAGCAGCTTAGAACGGGCCAAAAACATTCAGTACTTC.